This T cell receptor beta chain was recorded in a study of blood T cell repertoires in COVID-19. Across the study: The United States, Italy and Spain provided the acute and convalescent COVID-19 samples. The cDNA or gDNA used as material had been derived from T cells, B-cell-depleted T cells, or PBMCs.

This CDR3 region has 13 residues. Germline CDR1 is SGHDT and CDR2 is YYEEEE. V was shortened by 2 bases and J by 1 base, with 7 bases between the two germline ends. Method: immunoSEQ multiplex PCR; TCRdb's copy keeps in-frame clones and lacks some. The sample lists approximately 330,000 clones; roughly 86% were seen once. Material for sequencing was peripheral blood. The V gene is TRBV5-6, the J gene TRBJ2-7; no clear D gene. The clonotype was recovered from a man younger than 40 with COVID-19, enrolled during active disease. For the CDR3, the DNA is TGTGCCAGCAGCTTCGAACAGTCCTACGAGCAGTACTTC. As protein: CASSFEQSYEQYF.